This entry lists 7 T cell receptor beta chains sequenced from one sample in a study of blood T cell repertoires in COVID-19. Libraries were prepared by immunoSEQ multiplex PCR; TCRdb keeps only in-frame clonotypes and omits some of them. In the table there are fewer than 200,000 clones, roughly 85% of which are singletons. The specimen was peripheral blood. The receptors originated from a man aged 45-65 years with active or convalescent COVID-19.

The V call is TRBV15, the J call TRBJ2-2; 7 nucleotides match TRBD2. The CDR3 extends over 15 amino acids. Germline assignment: CDR1 LNHNV and CDR2 YYDKDF (reference sequence). Trimming cost V 3 bases and J 2 bases; bases outside gene matches: 3. The CDR3 region has the DNA TGTGCCACCAGCAGGGGGGACTATAACACCGGGGAGCTGTTTTTT. Amino acids: CATSRGDYNTGELFF.

V gene TRBV30 combines with J gene TRBJ1-1; TRBD1 agrees at 12 bases. The junction had 2 bases not matched to a gene; V was cut back by 3 bases and J by 6 bases. Germline V lookup: CDR1 GTSNPN, CDR2 SVGIG (reference sequence). The CDR3 has 13 residues. CDR3 sequence: CAWRGQGASEAFF. The CDR3 DNA is TGTGCCTGGAGGGGACAGGGGGCTTCTGAAGCTTTCTTT. Full variable domain (outside the CDR3, taken from reference TRBV30 and TRBJ1-1): SQTIHQWPATLVQPVGSPLSLECTVEGTSNPNLYWYRQAAGRGLQLLFYSVGIGQISSEVPQNLSASRPQDRQFILSSKKLLLSDSGFYLCAWRGQGASEAFFGQGTRLTVV.

The chain is built from TRBV2 and TRBJ2-5; 7 positions agree with TRBD2. Trimming removed 2 bases from V and 1 base from J; junction bases left unmatched: 7. Germline V gene sequence: CDR1 SNHLY, CDR2 FYNNEI. This CDR3 is built from 16 residues. The CDR3 region is CASSELGSGIQETQYF. CDR3 DNA sequence: TGTGCCAGCAGTGAACTGGGGAGCGGGATCCAAGAGACCCAGTACTTC.

Here the CDR3 reads CASSGDREGEAKNIQYF. CDR3 nucleotides: TGCGCCAGCAGCGGAGACAGGGAAGGGGAGGCCAAAAACATTCAGTACTTC. The V gene is TRBV5-1, the J gene TRBJ2-4; 7 nucleotides align to TRBD1. The junction had 11 bases not matched to a gene; V was cut back by 4 bases and J by 1 base. The CDR3 is 17 residues long. Germline V lookup: CDR1 SGHRS, CDR2 YFSETQ.

The rearrangement uses TRBV5-4 and TRBJ1-1, with 10 bases aligning to TRBD1. Per the germline V gene, CDR1 is SGHNT and CDR2 is YYREEE (reference sequence). The ends lost 4 bases at V and 4 bases at J; junction bases unmatched: 4. The CDR3 has 14 residues. The CDR3 bases are TGTGCCAGCAGCGAGACAGGGGGCGGCACTGAAGCTTTCTTT. It yields the protein CASSETGGGTEAFF.

This clone was seen a few times. This sequence joins TRBV30 and TRBJ2-2, with TRBD1 identical over 9 bases. V gave up 5 bases and J gave up 7 bases; unmatched junction bases: 8. The V gene's germline CDR1 is GTSNPN and CDR2 SVGIG (reference sequence). CDR3 length equals 14 residues. CDR3 sequence reads: CAWEVTGGIGELFF. CDR3 DNA: TGTGCCTGGGAGGTTACAGGGGGCATCGGGGAGCTGTTTTTT.

This clone has just a few counts. This chain links TRBV10-3 with TRBJ2-3; 10 bases agree with TRBD2. With 1 base clipped from V and 5 bases from J, the junction kept 6 bases outside the gene matches. This CDR3 is 16 amino acids long. Germline V gene data show CDR1 as ENHRY and CDR2 as SYGVKD. The CDR3 nucleotides are TGTGCCATCAGTGAGTTTCTAGCGGGGGACGGAGATACGCAGTATTTT. Protein product: CAISEFLAGDGDTQYF.